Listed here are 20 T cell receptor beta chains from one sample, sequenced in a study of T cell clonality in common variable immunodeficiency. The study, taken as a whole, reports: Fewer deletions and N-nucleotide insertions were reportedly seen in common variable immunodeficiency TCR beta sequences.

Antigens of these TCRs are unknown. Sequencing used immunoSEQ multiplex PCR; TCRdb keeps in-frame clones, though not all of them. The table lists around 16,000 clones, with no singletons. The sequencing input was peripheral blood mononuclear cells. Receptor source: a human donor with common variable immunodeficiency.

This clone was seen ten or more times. CDR3 sequence reads: CASSEQGGDTEAFF. Partial CDR3 DNA: TGTGCCAGCAGTGAACAGGGGGGAGATACTGAA. The chain combines TRBV2 with TRBJ1-1; 7 positions match TRBD1. The read terminates 3 residues before the CDR3 end, so the remaining end is supplied by the germline J gene. The CDR3 consists of 14 residues. The germline V gene encodes CDR1 SNHLY and CDR2 FYNNEI. V lost 2 bases to trimming and J lost 5 bases; unmatched junction nucleotides: 5.

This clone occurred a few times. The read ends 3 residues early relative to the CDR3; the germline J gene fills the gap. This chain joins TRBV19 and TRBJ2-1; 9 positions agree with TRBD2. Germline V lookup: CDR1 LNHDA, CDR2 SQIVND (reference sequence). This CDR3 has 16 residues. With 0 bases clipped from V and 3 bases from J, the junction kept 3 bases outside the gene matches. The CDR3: CASSIDRSGSYNEQFF. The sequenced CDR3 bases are TGTGCCAGTAGTATAGATCGTAGCGGGAGCTACAATGAG.

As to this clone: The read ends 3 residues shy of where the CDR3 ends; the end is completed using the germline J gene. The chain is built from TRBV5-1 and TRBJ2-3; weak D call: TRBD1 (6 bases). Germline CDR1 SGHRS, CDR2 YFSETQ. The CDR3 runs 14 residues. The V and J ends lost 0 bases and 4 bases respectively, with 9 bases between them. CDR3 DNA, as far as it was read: TGCGCCAGCAGCTTGGAGGGACATTCAGATACG. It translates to CASSLEGHSDT. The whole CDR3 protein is CASSLEGHSDTQYF.

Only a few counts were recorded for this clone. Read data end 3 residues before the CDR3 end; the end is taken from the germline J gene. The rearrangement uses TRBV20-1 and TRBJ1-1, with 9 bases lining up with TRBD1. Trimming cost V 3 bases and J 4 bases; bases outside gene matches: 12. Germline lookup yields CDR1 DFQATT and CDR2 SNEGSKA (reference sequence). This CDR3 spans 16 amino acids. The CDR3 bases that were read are TGCAGTGCTAGGGGAAATACAGGGGGCTATGGCACTGAA. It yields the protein CSARGNTGGYGTE. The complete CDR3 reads CSARGNTGGYGTEAFF.

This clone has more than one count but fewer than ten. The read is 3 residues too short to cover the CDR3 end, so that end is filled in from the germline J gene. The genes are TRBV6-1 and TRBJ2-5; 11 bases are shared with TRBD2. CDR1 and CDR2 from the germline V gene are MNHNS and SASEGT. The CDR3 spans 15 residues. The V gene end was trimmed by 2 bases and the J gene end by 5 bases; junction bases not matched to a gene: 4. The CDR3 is CASSELAGGFETQYF. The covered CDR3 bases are TGTGCCAGCAGTGAACTAGCGGGGGGTTTTGAGACC.

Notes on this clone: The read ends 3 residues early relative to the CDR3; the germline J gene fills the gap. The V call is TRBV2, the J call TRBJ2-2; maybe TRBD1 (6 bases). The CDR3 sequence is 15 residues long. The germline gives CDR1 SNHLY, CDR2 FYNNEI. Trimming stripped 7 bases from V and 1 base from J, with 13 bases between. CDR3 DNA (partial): TGTGCCAGCAAAACCGCAGGGGTGAACACCGGGGAG. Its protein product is CASKTAGVNTGE. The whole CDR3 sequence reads CASKTAGVNTGELFF.

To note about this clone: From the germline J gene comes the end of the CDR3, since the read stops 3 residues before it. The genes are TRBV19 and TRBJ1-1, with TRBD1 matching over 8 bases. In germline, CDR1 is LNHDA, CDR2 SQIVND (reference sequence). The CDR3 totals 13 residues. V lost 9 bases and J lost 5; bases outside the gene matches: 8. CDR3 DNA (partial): TGTGCCAGCCAGGGGGCATGGGGAACTGAA. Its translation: CASQGAWGTE. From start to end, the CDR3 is CASQGAWGTEAFF. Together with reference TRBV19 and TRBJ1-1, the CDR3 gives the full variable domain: DGGITQSPKYLFRKEGQNVTLSCEQNLNHDAMYWYRQDPGQGLRLIYYSQIVNDFQKGDIAEGYSVSREKKESFPLTVTSAQKNPTAFYLCASQGAWGTEAFFGQGTRLTVV.

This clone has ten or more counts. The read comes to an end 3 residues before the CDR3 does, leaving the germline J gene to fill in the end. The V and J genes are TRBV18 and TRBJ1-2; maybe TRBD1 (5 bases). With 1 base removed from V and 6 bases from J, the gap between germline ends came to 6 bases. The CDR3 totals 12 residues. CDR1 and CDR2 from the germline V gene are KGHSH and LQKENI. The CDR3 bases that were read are TGTGCCAGCTCACCACAGGGGCATGGC. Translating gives CASSPQGHG. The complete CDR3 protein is CASSPQGHGYTF. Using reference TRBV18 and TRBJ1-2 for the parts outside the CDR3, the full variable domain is NAGVMQNPRHLVRRRGQEARLRCSPMKGHSHVYWYRQLPEEGLKFMVYLQKENIIDESGMPKERFSAEFPKEGPSILRIQQVVRGDSAAYFCASSPQGHGYTFGSGTRLTVV.

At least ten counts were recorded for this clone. CDR3 bases read: TGTGCCAGCTCACCGTTTTGGGGGCGGAACACTGAA. Its protein is CASSPFWGRNTE. The CDR3 in its entirety is CASSPFWGRNTEAFF. The V and J genes are TRBV18 and TRBJ1-1; perhaps TRBD1 as D (6 bases). Read data end 3 residues before the CDR3 end; the end is taken from the germline J gene. From germline, CDR1 is KGHSH and CDR2 LQKENI. The CDR3 runs to 15 residues. V was pared by 3 bases and J by 1 base, with 12 bases between.

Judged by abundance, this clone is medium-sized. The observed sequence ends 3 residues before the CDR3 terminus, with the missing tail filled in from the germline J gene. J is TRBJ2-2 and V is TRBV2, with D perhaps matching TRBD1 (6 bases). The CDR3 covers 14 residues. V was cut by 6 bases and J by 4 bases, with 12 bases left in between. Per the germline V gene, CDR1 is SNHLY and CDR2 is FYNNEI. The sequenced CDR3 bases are TGTGCCAGCAGCGCCAGGGGTTTCACCGGGGAG. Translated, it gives CASSARGFTGE. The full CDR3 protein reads CASSARGFTGELFF.

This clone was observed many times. This CDR3 is CASSLDRTDTQYF. The CDR3 DNA, read in part, is TGTGCCAGCAGCCTAGACAGGACAGATACG. The chain has TRBV7-9 and TRBJ2-3; perhaps TRBD1 as D (6 bases). The CDR3 end lies 3 residues beyond the end of the read and is filled in from the germline J gene. The germline V gene encodes CDR1 SEHNR and CDR2 FQNEAQ (reference sequence). V gave up 5 bases and J gave up 3 bases, with 9 bases separating them. The CDR3 runs to 13 residues.

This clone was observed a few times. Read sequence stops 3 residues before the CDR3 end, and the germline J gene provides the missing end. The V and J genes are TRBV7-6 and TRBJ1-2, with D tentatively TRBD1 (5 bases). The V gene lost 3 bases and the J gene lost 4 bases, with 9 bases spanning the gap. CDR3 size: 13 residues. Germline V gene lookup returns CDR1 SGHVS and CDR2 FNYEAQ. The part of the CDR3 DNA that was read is TGTGCCAGCAGCTTCACCGGGGGCTATGGC. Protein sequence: CASSFTGGYG. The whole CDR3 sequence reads CASSFTGGYGYTF.

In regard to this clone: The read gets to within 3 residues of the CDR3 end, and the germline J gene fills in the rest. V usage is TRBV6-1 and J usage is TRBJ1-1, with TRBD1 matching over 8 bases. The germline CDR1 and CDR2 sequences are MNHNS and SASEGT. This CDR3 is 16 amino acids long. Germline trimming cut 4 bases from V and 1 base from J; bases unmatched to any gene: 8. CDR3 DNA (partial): TGTGCCAGCAGTGGAACAGGGGGTGGGAGGAACACTGAA. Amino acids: CASSGTGGGRNTE. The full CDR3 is CASSGTGGGRNTEAFF.

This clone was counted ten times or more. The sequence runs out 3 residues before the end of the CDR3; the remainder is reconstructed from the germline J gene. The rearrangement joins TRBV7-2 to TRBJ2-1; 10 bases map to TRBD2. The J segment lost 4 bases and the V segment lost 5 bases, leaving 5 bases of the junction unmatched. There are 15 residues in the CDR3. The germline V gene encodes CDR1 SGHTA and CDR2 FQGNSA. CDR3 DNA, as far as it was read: TGTGCCAGCAGCCCACCGGGACTAGCGTACAATGAG. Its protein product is CASSPPGLAYNE. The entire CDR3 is CASSPPGLAYNEQFF. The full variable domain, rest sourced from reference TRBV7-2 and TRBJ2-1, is GAGVSQSPSNKVTEKGKDVELRCDPISGHTALYWYRQSLGQGLEFLIYFQGNSAPDKSGLPSDRFSAERTGGSVSTLTIQRTQQEDSAVYLCASSPPGLAYNEQFFGPGTRLTVL.

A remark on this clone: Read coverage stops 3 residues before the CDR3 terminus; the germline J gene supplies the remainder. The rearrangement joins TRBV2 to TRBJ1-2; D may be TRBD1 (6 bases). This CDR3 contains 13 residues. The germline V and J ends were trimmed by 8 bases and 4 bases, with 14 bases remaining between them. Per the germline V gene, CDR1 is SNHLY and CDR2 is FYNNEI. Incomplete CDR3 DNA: TGTGCCAGCGACAGACAGGCCAGCTATGGC. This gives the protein CASDRQASYG. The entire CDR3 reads CASDRQASYGYTF. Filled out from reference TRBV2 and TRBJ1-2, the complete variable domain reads EPEVTQTPSHQVTQMGQEVILRCVPISNHLYFYWYRQILGQKVEFLVSFYNNEISEKSEIFDDQFSVERPDGSNFTLKIRSTKLEDSAMYFCASDRQASYGYTFGSGTRLTVV.

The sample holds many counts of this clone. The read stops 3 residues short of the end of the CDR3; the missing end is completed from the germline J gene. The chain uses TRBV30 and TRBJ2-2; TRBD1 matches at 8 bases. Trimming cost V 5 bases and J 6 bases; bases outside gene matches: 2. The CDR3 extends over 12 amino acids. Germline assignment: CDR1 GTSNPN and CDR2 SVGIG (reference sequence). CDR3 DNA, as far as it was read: TGTGCCTGGGGCAGGGGGCCCGGGGAG. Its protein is CAWGRGPGE. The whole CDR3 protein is CAWGRGPGELFF.

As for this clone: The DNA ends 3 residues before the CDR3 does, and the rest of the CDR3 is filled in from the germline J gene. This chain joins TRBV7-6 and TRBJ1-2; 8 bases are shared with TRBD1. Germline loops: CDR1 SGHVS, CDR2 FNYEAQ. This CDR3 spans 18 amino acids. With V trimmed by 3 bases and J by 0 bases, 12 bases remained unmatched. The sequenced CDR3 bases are TGTGCCAGCAGCTTTCGAGCCGGGACAGGCGCCTCTAACTATGGC. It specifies CASSFRAGTGASNYG. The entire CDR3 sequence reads CASSFRAGTGASNYGYTF.

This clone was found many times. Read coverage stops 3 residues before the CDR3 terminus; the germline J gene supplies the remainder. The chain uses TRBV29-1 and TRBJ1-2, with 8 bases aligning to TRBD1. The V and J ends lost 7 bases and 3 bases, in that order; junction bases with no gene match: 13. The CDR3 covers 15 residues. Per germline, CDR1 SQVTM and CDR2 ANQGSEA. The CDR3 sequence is CSAVTHADRDYGYTF. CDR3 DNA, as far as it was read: TGCAGCGCCGTTACCCACGCGGACAGGGACTATGGC.

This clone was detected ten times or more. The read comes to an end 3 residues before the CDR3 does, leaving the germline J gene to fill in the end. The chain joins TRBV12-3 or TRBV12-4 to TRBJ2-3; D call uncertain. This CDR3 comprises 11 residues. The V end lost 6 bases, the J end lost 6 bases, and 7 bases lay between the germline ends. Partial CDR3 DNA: TGTGCCAGCAGCTATCGCGATACG. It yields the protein CASSYRDT. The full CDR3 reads CASSYRDTQYF.

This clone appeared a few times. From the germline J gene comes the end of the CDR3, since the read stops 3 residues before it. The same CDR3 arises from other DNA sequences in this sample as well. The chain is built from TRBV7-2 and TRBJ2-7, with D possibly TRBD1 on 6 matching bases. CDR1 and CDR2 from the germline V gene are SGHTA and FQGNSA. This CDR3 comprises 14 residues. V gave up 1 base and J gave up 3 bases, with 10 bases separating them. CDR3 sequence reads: CASSLGQGLYEQYF. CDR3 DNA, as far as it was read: TGTGCCAGCAGCTTAGGTCAGGGGCTCTACGAG.